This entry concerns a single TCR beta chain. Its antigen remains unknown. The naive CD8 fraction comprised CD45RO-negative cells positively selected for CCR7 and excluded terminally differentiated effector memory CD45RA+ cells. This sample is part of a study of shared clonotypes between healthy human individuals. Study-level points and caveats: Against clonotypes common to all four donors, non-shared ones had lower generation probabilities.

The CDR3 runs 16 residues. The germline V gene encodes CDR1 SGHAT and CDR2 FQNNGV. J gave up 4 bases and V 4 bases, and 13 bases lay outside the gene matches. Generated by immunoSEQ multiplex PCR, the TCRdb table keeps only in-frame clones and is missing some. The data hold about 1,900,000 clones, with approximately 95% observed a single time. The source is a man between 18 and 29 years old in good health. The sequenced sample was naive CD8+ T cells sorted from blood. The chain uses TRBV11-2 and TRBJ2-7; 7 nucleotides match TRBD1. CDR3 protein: CASSSLGPRQGYEQYF. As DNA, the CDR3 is TGTGCCAGCAGCTCCCTAGGCCCCCGACAGGGTTACGAGCAGTACTTC.